The rows below give T cell receptor beta chains drawn from one sample of a study of blood T cell repertoires in COVID-19. The table came from immunoSEQ multiplex PCR; TCRdb's copy has only in-frame clones and leaves some out. Of approximately 210,000 clones listed, roughly 90% are singletons. The specimen sequenced was peripheral blood. Receptors were obtained from a woman aged 40 to 55 with acute or convalescent COVID-19. Both conserved end residues are part of each CDR3. D genes are given only for firm matches. Rows may omit the clone size; those that give it use once, few, many or a size class.

size	D	V	J	CDR3	DNA
-	-	TRBV10-1	TRBJ1-6	CASNGGYGSPLHF	TGCGCCAGCAATGGAGGGTATGGGTCACCCCTCCACTTT
-	TRBD1	TRBV6-5	TRBJ1-2	CASSTQGAHTF	TGTGCCAGCAGTACCCAGGGGGCACACACCTTC
-	TRBD1	TRBV27	TRBJ1-5	CASRLSGGMGNQPQHF	TGTGCCAGCAGACTATCAGGGGGCATGGGGAATCAGCCCCAGCATTTT
-	TRBD1	TRBV6-1	TRBJ1-2	CASSEGTGRGYTF	TGTGCCAGCAGCGAAGGGACAGGGAGGGGCTACACCTTC
-	-	TRBV6-5	TRBJ1-1	CASSYSGQGLDTEAFF	TGTGCCAGCAGTTACTCTGGGCAGGGCCTGGACACTGAAGCTTTCTTT
-	-	TRBV5-1	TRBJ2-3	CASSLLVGGTDTQYF	TGCGCCAGCAGCTTGTTGGTCGGGGGCACAGATACGCAGTATTTT
-	-	TRBV5-1	TRBJ1-1	CASSLQGGDTEAFF	TGCGCCAGCAGCTTGCAAGGGGGGGACACTGAAGCTTTCTTT
-	-	TRBV15	TRBJ2-3	CATSRQITDTQYF	TGTGCCACCAGCAGACAGATCACAGATACGCAGTATTTT
once	-	TRBV5-1	TRBJ1-1	CASSLPGVTEAFF	TGCGCCAGCAGCTTGCCGGGGGTCACTGAAGCTTTCTTT
-	-	TRBV10-3	TRBJ1-2	CAIKGDNYGYTF	TGTGCCATCAAGGGGGATAACTATGGCTACACCTTC
-	TRBD1	TRBV11-3	TRBJ1-2	CASSSLGQGNYGYTF	TGTGCCAGCAGCTCTTTAGGACAGGGTAACTATGGCTACACCTTC
-	-	TRBV27	TRBJ2-1	CASSFGAQQFF	TGTGCCAGCAGTTTTGGGGCCCAGCAGTTCTTC
-	-	TRBV19	TRBJ1-5	CASSIGGTPNQPQHF	TGTGCCAGTAGTATAGGCGGAACTCCGAATCAGCCCCAGCATTTT
few	TRBD2	TRBV19	TRBJ2-1	CASSGGRGANEQFF	TGTGCCAGTAGCGGAGGGCGGGGGGCCAATGAGCAGTTCTTC
-	-	TRBV11-2	TRBJ1-4	CASSLSGATNEKLFF	TGTGCCAGCAGCTTATCGGGGGCAACTAATGAAAAACTGTTTTTT
-	TRBD1	TRBV6-5	TRBJ1-1	CAIKRDRAGNTEAFF	TGTGCCATCAAACGGGACAGGGCTGGGAACACTGAAGCTTTCTTT
-	TRBD1	TRBV19	TRBJ1-4	CASREETGGSEKLFF	TGTGCCAGTCGGGAGGAGACAGGGGGCTCTGAAAAACTGTTTTTT